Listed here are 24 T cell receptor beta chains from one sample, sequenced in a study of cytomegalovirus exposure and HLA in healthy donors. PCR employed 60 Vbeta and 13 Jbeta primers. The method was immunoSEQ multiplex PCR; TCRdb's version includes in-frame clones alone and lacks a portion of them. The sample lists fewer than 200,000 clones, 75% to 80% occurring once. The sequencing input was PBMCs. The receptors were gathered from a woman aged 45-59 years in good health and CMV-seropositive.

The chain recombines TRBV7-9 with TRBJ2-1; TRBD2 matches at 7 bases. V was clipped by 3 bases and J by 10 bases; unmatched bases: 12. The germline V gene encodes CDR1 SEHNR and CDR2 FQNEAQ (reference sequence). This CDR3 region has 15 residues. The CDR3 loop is CASSLGRERPREQFF. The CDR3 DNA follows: TGTGCCAGCAGCTTGGGGCGGGAGAGGCCAAGGGAGCAGTTCTTC. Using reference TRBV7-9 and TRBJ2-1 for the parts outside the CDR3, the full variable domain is DTGVSQNPRHKITKRGQNVTFRCDPISEHNRLYWYRQTLGQGPEFLTYFQNEAQLEKSRLLSDRFSAERPKGSFSTLEIQRTEQGDSAMYLCASSLGRERPREQFFGPGTRLTVL.

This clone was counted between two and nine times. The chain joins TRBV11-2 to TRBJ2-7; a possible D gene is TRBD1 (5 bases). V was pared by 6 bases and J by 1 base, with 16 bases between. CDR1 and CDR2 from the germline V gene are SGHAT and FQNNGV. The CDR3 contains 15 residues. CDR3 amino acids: CASRTTTGYSYEQYF. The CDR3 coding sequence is TGTGCCAGCAGAACGACAACAGGTTATTCCTACGAGCAGTACTTC. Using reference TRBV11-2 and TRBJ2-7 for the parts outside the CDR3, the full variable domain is EAGVAQSPRYKIIEKRQSVAFWCNPISGHATLYWYQQILGQGPKLLIQFQNNGVVDDSQLPKDRFSAERLKGVDSTLKIQPAKLEDSAVYLCASRTTTGYSYEQYFGPGTRLTVT.

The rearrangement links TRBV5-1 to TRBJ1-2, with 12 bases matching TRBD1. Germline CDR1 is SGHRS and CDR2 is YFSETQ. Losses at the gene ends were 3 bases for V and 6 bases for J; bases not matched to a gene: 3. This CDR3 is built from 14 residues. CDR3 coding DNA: TGCGCCAGCAGCTCGGGACAGGGGGCGAATGGCTACACCTTC. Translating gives CASSSGQGANGYTF.

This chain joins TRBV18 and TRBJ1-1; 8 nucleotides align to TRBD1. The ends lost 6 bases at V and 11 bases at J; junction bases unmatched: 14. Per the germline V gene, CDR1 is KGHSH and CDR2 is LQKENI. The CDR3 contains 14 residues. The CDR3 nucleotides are TGTGCCAGCTCCCCCTGGGACAGGAGCGTTTGGGCTTTCTTT. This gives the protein CASSPWDRSVWAFF.

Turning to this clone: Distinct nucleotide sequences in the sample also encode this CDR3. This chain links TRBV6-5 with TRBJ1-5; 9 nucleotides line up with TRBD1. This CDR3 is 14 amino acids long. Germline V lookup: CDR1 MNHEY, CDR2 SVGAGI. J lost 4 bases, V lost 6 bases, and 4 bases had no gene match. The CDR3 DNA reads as TGTGCCAGCAGCCCCGGGACAGGGAATCAGCCCCAGCATTTT. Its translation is CASSPGTGNQPQHF.

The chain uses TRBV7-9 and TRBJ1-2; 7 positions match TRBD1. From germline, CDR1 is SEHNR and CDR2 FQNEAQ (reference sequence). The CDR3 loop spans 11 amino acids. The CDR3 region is CAITGAYGYTF. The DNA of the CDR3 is TGTGCTATCACAGGGGCCTATGGCTACACCTTC.

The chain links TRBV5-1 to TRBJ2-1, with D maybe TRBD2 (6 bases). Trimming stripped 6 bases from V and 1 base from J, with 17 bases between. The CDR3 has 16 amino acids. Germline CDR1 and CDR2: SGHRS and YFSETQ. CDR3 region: CASTESGFRSYNEQFF. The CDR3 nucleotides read TGCGCCAGCACCGAGAGCGGGTTTAGGTCCTACAATGAGCAGTTCTTC. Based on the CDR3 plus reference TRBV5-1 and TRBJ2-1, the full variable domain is KAGVTQTPRYLIKTRGQQVTLSCSPISGHRSVSWYQQTPGQGLQFLFEYFSETQRNKGNFPGRFSGRQFSNSRSEMNVSTLELGDSALYLCASTESGFRSYNEQFFGPGTRLTVL.

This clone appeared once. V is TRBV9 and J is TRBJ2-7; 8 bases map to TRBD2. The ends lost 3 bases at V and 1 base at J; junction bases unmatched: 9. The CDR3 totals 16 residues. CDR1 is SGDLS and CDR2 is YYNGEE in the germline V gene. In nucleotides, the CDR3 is TGTGCCAGCAGCGACTCAGCGGGGGCGGGATCCTACGAGCAGTACTTC. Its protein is CASSDSAGAGSYEQYF.

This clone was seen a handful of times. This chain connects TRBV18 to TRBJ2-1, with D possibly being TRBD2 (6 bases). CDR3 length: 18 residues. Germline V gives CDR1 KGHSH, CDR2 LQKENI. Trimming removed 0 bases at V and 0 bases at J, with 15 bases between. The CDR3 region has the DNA TGTGCCAGCTCACCACCTACTAGCACGGGCAGCTCCTACAATGAGCAGTTCTTC. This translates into CASSPPTSTGSSYNEQFF. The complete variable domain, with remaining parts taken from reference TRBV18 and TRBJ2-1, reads NAGVMQNPRHLVRRRGQEARLRCSPMKGHSHVYWYRQLPEEGLKFMVYLQKENIIDESGMPKERFSAEFPKEGPSILRIQQVVRGDSAAYFCASSPPTSTGSSYNEQFFGPGTRLTVL.

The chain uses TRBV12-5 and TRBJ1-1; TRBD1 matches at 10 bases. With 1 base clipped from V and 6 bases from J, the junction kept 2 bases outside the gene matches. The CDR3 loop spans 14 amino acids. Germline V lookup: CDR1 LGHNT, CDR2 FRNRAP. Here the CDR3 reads CASGLAGTGAEAFF. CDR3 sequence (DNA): TGTGCTAGTGGTTTGGCCGGGACAGGGGCTGAAGCTTTCTTT.

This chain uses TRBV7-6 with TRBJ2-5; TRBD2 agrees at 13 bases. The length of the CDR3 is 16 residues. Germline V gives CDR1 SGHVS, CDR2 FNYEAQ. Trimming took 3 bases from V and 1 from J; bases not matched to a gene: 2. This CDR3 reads CASSLGLAGSQETQYF. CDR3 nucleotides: TGTGCCAGCAGCTTGGGACTAGCGGGGAGCCAAGAGACCCAGTACTTC.

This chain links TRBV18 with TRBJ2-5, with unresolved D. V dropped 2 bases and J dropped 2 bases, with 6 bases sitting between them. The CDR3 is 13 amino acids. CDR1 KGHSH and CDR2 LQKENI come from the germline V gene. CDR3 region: CASSPGQQETQYF. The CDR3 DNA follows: TGTGCCAGCTCACCAGGGCAGCAAGAGACCCAGTACTTC.

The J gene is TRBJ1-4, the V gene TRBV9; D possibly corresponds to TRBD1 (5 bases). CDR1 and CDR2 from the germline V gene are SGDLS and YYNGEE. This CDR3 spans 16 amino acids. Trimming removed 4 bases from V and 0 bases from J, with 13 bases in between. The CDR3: CASSTGVGATNEKLFF. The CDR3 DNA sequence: TGTGCCAGCAGCACGGGGGTAGGCGCAACTAATGAAAAACTGTTTTTT. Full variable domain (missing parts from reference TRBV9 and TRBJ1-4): DSGVTQTPKHLITATGQRVTLRCSPRSGDLSVYWYQQSLDQGLQFLIQYYNGEERAKGNILERFSAQQFPDLHSELNLSSLELGDSALYFCASSTGVGATNEKLFFGSGTQLSVL.

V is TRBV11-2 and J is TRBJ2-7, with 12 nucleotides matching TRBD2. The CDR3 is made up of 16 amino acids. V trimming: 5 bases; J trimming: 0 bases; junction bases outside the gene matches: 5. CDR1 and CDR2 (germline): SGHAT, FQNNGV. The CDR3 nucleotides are TGTGCCAGCAGCCCCAGGACTAGCGGGGCCTCCTACGAGCAGTACTTC. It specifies CASSPRTSGASYEQYF.

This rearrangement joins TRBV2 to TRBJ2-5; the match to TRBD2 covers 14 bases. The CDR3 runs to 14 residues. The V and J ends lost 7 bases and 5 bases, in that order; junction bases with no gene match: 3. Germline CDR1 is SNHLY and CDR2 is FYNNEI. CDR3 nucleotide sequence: TGTGCCAGCACGACTAGCGGGGGGGCCGAGACCCAGTACTTC. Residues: CASTTSGGAETQYF.

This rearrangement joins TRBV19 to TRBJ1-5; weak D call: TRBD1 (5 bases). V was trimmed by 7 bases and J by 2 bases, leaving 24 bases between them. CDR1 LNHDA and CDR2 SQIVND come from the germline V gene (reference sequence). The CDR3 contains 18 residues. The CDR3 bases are TGTGCCAGTACCACCCTCCGCGGGCGGGGCGGAGGCAATCAGCCCCAGCATTTT. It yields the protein CASTTLRGRGGGNQPQHF.

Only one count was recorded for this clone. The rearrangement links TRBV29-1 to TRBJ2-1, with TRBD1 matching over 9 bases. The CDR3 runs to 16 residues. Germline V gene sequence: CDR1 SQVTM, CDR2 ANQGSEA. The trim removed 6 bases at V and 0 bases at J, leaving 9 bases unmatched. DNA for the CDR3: TGCAGCGTCGTGGACAGGGGAATTAGCTCCTACAATGAGCAGTTCTTC. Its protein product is CSVVDRGISSYNEQFF.

Here the CDR3 reads CASSTSGVLPEAFF. As DNA, the CDR3 is TGTGCCAGCAGCACGTCGGGAGTGCTGCCTGAAGCTTTCTTT. The gene calls are TRBV7-2 and TRBJ1-1; D is uncertain. Germline CDR1 and CDR2: SGHTA and FQGNSA. The CDR3 covers 14 residues. V was cut by 5 bases and J by 6 bases, with 16 bases left in between.

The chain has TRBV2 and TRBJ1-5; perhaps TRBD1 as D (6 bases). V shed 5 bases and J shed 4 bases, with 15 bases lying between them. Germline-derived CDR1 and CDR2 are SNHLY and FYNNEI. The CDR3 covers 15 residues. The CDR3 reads CASSLGGVLNQPQHF. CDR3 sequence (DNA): TGTGCCAGCAGTTTAGGGGGGGTGCTGAATCAGCCCCAGCATTTT.

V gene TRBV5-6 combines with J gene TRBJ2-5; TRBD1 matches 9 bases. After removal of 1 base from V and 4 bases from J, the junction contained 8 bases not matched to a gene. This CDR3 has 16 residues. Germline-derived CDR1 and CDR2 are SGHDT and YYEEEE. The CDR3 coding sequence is TGTGCCAGCAGCTTGAAGGGACAGGGTTCCCGAGAGACCCAGTACTTC. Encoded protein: CASSLKGQGSRETQYF.

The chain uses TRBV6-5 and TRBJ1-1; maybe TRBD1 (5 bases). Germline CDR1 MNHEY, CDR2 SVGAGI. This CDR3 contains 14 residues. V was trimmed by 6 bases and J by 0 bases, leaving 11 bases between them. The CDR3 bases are TGTGCCAGCAGGCTTGGACATGTGAACACTGAAGCTTTCTTT. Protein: CASRLGHVNTEAFF.

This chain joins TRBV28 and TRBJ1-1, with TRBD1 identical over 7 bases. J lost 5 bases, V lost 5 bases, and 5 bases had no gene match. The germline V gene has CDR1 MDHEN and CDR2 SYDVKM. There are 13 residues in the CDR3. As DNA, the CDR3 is TGTGCCAGCAGTCTAAACAGGGGAACTGAAGCTTTCTTT. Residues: CASSLNRGTEAFF.

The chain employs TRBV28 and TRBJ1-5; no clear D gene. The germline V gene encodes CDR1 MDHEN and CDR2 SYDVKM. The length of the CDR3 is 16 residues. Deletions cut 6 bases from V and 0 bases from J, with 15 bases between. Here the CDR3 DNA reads TGTGCCAGCAGCCTATCGAGTGGTATTAGCAATCAGCCCCAGCATTTT. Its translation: CASSLSSGISNQPQHF.

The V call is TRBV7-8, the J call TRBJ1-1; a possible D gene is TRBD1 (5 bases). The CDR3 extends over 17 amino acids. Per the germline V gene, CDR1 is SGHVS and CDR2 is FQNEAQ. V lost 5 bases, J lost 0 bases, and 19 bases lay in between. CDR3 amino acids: CASSLSTVGGVNTEAFF. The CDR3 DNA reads TGTGCCAGCAGCCTGTCGACCGTCGGAGGGGTGAACACTGAAGCTTTCTTT.